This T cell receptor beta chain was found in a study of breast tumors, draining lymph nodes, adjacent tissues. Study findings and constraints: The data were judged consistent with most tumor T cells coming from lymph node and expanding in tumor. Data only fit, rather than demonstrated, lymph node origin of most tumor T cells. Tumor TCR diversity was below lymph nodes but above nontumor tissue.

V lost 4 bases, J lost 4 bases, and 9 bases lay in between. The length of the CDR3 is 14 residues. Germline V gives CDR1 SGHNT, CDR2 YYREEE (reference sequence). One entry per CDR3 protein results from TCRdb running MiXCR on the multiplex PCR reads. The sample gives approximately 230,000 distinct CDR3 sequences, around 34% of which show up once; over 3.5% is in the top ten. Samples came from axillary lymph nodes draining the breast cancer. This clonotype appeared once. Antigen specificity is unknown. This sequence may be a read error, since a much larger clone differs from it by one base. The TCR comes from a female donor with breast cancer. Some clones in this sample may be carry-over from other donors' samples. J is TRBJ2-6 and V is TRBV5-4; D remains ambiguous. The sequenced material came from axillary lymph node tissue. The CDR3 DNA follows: TGTGCCAGCAGCATGGTTGACGGGGCCAACGTCCTGACTTTC. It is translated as CASSMVDGANVLTF.